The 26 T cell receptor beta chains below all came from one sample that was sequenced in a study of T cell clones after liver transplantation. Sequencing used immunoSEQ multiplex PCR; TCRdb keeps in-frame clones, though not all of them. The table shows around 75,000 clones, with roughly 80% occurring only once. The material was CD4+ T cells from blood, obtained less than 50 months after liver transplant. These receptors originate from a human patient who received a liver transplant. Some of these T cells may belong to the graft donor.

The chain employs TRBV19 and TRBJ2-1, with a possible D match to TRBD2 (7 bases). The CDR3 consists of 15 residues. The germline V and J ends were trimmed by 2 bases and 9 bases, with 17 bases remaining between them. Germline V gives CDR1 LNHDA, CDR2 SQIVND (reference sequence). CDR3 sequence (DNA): TGTGCCAGTAGTATAACGGGGGGCGCTTTTGGTGAGCAGTTCTTC. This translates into CASSITGGAFGEQFF.

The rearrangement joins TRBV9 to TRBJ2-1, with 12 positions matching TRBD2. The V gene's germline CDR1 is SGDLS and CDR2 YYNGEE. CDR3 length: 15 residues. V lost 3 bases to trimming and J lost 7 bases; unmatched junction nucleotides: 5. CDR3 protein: CASSERLAGVNEQFF. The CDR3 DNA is TGTGCCAGCAGCGAAAGACTAGCGGGAGTGAATGAGCAGTTCTTC.

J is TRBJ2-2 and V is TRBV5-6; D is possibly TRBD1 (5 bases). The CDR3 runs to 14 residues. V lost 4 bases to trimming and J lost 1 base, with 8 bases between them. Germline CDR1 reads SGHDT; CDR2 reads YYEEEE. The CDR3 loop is CASSHRMNTGELFF. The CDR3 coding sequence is TGTGCCAGCAGCCACAGGATGAACACCGGGGAGCTGTTTTTT.

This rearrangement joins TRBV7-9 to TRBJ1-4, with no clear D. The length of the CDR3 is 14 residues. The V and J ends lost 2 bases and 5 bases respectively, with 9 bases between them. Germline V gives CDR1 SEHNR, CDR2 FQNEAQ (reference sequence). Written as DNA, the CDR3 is TGTGCCAGCAGCTTACACAGCGAAAATGAAAAACTGTTTTTT. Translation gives CASSLHSENEKLFF. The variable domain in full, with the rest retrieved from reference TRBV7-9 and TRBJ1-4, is DTGVSQNPRHKITKRGQNVTFRCDPISEHNRLYWYRQTLGQGPEFLTYFQNEAQLEKSRLLSDRFSAERPKGSFSTLEIQRTEQGDSAMYLCASSLHSENEKLFFGSGTQLSVL.

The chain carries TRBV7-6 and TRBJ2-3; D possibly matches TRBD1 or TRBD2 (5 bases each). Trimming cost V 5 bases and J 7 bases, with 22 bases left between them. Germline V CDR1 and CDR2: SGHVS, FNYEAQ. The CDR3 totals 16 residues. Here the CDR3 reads CASSIQLQWGRNTQYF. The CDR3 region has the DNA TGTGCCAGCAGCATACAGCTTCAGTGGGGACGAAATACGCAGTATTTT.

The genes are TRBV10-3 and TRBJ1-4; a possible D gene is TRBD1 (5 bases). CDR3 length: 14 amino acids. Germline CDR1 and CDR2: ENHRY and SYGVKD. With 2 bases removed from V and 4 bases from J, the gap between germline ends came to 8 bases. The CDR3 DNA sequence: TGTGCCATCAGTGAGGACAGTCGTAATGAAAAACTGTTTTTT. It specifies CAISEDSRNEKLFF.

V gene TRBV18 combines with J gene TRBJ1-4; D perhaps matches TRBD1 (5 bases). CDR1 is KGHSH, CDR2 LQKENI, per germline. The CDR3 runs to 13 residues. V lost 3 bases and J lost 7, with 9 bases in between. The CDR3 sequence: CASSPLRAEKLFF. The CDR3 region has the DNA TGTGCCAGCTCACCCCTCAGGGCTGAAAAACTGTTTTTT. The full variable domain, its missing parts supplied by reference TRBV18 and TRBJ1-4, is NAGVMQNPRHLVRRRGQEARLRCSPMKGHSHVYWYRQLPEEGLKFMVYLQKENIIDESGMPKERFSAEFPKEGPSILRIQQVVRGDSAAYFCASSPLRAEKLFFGSGTQLSVL.

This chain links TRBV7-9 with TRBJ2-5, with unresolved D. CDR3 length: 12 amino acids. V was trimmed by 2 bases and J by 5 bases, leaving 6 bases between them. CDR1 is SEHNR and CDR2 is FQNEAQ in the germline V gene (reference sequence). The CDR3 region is CASSLLGETQYF. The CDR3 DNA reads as TGTGCCAGCAGCTTACTTGGGGAGACCCAGTACTTC.

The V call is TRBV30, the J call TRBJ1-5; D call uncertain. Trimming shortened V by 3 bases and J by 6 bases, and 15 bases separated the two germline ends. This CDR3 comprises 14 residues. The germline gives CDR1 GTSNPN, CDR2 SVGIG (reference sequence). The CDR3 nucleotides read TGTGCCTGGAGAAATCCCTCTAAGAGTCAGCCCCAGCATTTT. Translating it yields CAWRNPSKSQPQHF.

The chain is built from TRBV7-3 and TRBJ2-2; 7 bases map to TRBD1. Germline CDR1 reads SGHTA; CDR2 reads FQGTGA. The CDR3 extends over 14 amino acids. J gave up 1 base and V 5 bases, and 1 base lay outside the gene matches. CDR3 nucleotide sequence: TGTGCCAGCAGCCGGGACAGGAACACCGGGGAGCTGTTTTTT. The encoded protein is CASSRDRNTGELFF.

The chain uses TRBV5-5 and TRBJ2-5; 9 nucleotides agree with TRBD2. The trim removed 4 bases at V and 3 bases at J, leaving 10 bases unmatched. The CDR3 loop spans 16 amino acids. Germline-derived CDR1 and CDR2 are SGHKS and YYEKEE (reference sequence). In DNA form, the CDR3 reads TGTGCCAGCAGCCGTCTATCGGGACTAGCCGAAGAGACCCAGTACTTC. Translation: CASSRLSGLAEETQYF.

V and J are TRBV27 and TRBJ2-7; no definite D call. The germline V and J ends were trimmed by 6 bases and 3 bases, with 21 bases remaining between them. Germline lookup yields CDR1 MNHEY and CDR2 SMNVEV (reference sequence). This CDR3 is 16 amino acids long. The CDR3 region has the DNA TGTGCCAGCAGATCCCGCCCTGGGGTAGGGCACTACGAGCAGTACTTC. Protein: CASRSRPGVGHYEQYF.

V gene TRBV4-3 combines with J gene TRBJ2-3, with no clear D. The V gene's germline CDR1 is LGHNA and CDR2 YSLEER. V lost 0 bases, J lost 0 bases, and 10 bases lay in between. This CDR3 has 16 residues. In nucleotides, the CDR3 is TGCGCCAGCAGCCAAGATCCAGTACCTAGCACAGATACGCAGTATTTT. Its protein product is CASSQDPVPSTDTQYF.

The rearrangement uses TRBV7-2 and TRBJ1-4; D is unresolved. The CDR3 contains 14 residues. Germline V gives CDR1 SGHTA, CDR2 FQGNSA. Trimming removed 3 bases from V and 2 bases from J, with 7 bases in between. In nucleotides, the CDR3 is TGTGCCAGCAGCTTCAAGGCTACTAATGAAAAACTGTTTTTT. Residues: CASSFKATNEKLFF.

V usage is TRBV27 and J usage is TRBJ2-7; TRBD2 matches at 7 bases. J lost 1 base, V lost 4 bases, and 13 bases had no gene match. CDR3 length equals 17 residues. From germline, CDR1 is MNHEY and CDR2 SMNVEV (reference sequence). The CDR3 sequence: CASSSGGLTPRSYEQYF. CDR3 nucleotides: TGTGCCAGCAGTTCGGGGGGACTAACGCCTCGATCCTACGAGCAGTACTTC.

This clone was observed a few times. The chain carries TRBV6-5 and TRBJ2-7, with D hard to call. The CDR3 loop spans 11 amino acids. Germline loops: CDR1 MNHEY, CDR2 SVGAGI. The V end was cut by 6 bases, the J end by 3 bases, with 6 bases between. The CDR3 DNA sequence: TGTGCCAGCAGGCTAAACTACGAGCAGTACTTC. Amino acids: CASRLNYEQYF.

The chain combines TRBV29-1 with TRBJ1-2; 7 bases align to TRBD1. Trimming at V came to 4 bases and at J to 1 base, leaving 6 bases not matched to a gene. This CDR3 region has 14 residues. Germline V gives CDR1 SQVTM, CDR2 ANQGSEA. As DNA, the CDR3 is TGCAGCGTTGCTGGCAGGGGGGTTAACTATGGCTACACCTTC. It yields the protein CSVAGRGVNYGYTF. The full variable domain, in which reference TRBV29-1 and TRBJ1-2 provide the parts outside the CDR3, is SAVISQKPSRDICQRGTSLTIQCQVDSQVTMMFWYRQQPGQSLTLIATANQGSEATYESGFVIDKFPISRPNLTFSTLTVSNMSPEDSSIYLCSVAGRGVNYGYTFGSGTRLTVV.

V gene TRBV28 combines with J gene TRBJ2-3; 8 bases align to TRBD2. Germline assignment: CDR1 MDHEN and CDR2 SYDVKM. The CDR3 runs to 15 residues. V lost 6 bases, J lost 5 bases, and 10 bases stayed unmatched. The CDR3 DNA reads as TGTGCCAGCAGCGGGGTGGGACTAGGCGGAGATACGCAGTATTTT. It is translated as CASSGVGLGGDTQYF.

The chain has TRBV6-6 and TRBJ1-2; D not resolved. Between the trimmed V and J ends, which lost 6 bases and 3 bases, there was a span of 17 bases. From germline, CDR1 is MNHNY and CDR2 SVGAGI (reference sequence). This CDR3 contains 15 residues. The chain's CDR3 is CASRTNAVGYYGYTF. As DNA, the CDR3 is TGTGCCAGCAGGACCAACGCGGTAGGGTACTATGGCTACACCTTC.

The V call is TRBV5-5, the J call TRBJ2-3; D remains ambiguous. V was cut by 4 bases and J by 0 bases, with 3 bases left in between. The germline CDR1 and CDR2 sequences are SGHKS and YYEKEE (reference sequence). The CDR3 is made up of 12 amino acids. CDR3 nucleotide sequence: TGTGCCAGCAGCACTAGCACAGATACGCAGTATTTT. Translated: CASSTSTDTQYF.

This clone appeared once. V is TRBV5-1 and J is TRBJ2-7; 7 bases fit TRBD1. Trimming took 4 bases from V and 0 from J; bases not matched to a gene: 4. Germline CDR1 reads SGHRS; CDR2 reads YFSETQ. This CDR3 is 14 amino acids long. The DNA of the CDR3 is TGCGCCAGCAGCCCGGGACAGAGCTCCTACGAGCAGTACTTC. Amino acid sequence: CASSPGQSSYEQYF.

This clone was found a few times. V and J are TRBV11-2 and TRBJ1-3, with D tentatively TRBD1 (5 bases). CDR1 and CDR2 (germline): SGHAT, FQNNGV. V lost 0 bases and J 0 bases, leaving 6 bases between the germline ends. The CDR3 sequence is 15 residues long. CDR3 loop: CASSLDRASGNTIYF. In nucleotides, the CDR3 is TGTGCCAGCAGCTTAGACAGGGCCTCTGGAAACACCATATATTTT.

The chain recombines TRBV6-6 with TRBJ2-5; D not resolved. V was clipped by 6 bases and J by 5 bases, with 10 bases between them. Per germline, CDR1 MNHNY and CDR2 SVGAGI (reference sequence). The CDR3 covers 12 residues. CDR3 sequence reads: CASRDHTETQYF. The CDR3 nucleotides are TGTGCCAGCAGAGACCATACGGAGACCCAGTACTTC.

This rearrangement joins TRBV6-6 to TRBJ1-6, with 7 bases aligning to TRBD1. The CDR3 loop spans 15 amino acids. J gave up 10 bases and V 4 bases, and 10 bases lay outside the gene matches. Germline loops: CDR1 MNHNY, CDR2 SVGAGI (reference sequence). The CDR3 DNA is TGTGCCAGCAGTTCGACCGACAGGGCAAGCTCACCCCTCCACTTT. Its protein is CASSSTDRASSPLHF.

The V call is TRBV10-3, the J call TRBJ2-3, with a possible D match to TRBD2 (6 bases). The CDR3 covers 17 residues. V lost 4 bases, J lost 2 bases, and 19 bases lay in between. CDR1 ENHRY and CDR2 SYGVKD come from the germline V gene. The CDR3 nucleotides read TGTGCCATCAGTGCTAGACTAGGGGCTATCGACACAGATACGCAGTATTTT. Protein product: CAISARLGAIDTDTQYF.

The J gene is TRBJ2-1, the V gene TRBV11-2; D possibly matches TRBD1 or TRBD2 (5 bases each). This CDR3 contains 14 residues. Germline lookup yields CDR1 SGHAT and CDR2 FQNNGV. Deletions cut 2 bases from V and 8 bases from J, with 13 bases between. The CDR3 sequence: CASSLMGEWDEQFF. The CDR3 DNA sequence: TGTGCCAGCAGCTTAATGGGGGAGTGGGATGAGCAGTTCTTC.